This T cell receptor beta chain was sequenced for a study of molecular identifiers for immune sequencing clone quantification listed by TCRdb under 2018. For the study in its entirety: For a replicate experiment, RNA from roughly 18,000 or 92,000 naive CD8 T cells was divided into five aliquots, and four of the five aliquots were sequenced. This methods study benchmarked molecular-identifier clustering-based TCR repertoire sequencing (MIDCIRS) and TCR RNA copy counting, using CD8 T cells to do so. Here is what the overall study found, with its caveats: Spiked-in Jurkat TCR RNA equivalent to a single cell was reported to be detectable even among approximately 900,000 naive CD8 T cells. About 3 recovered TCR RNA copies per cell were obtained by modeling, versus about 9 by digital PCR, implying a capture efficiency of 25% to 30%. Naive libraries contained spiked-in Jurkat TCR RNA (roughly ten copies' worth), which is not part of the donor repertoire. In CMV-specific effector cells, over 99% of molecules were held by clones above 20 RNA copies, whereas under 1% of molecules were held by such clones in naive cells. When barcode sub-clustering was omitted, TCR diversity was inflated by chimeric consensus sequences, with chimeras reaching as high as 47%. Highly expanded clone sizes could be underestimated because identical TCR molecules may share a barcode.

As regards this clonotype: Its specific antigen is unknown. The conserved closing phenylalanine or tryptophan is absent in this CDR3, likely reflecting a read error.

The library was prepared using PCR. Sequencing instrument: NextSeq 500. Preparation of bulk TCR libraries followed a previously described approach, with the TCR primers listed in Table S5. Purification of total RNA was performed with the Qiagen AllPrep DNA/RNA kit. Before any analysis, reads coming from multiple sequencing runs of the same library were combined into one pool. Under the source paper's analysis protocol: Reads were retained only if the reads had an exact TCR constant sequence, and the retained reads were trimmed to 150 nt and grouped according to their 12-nt molecular barcodes. Reads within each barcode group were sub-clustered using a 15% Levenshtein threshold, and quality-weighted consensus sequences were constructed for each RNA molecule. Non-functional sequences were discarded, and so were lower-count sequences lying one edit away from another sequence. Based on fitting two negative binomial distributions, any barcode sub-cluster with under 20% of the maximum read count was discarded. In TCRdb, the public reads were trimmed at Q25 with fastp and aligned with MiXCR, with productive beta chains retained. Here each entry gathers all rows of one CDR3 protein and keeps the most common genes and DNA. TCRdb, rather than the study authors, made the V and J calls. Across this sample there are about 630,000 distinct CDR3 sequences, with roughly 23% seen only once. Clones ranked in the top ten supply about 0.8% of the sample.

Deletion took 2 bases off V and 5 bases off J, with a span of 10 bases between the germline ends. The CDR3 length is 14 residues, termini included. Only the CDR3 region is kept as DNA, spanning 42 bases read in frame from base 1. Reading the germline V gene gives CDR1 MNHEY and CDR2 SVGAGI. Libraries of naive CD8 T cells were built from anywhere between about 19,000 and 1,100,000 sorted cells, with 10%, 30% or 50% of the purified RNA used. On a BD FACSAria II, naive CD8 T cells were FACS-sorted as CD8+CD4-CCR7+CD45RA+ and collected into RLT Plus buffer. Approximately 9 TCR copies' worth of Jurkat RNA were spiked into about 20,000-1,000,000 naive CD8 T cell samples to test detection sensitivity. CD8 T cells were enriched using RosetteSep CD8+ T Cell Enrichment Cocktail and Ficoll-Paque, and the enriched cells then underwent ACK red cell lysis.

The clonotype comes from a human donor in good health. Some libraries in this study had Jurkat cell RNA spiked in. Sequenced input: naive CD8+ T cells from blood, with Jurkat cell RNA spiked in. The sample's cell subset or site, from its label and the paper: FACS-sorted CD8+CD4-CCR7+CD45RA+ naive T cells. This chain joins TRBV6-5 to TRBJ2-1; the D gene remains uncertain. In nucleotides, the sequence is TGTGCCAGCAGTTACACTCAGACGAACAATGAGCAGTTCCTC. The translation is CASSYTQTNNEQFL.